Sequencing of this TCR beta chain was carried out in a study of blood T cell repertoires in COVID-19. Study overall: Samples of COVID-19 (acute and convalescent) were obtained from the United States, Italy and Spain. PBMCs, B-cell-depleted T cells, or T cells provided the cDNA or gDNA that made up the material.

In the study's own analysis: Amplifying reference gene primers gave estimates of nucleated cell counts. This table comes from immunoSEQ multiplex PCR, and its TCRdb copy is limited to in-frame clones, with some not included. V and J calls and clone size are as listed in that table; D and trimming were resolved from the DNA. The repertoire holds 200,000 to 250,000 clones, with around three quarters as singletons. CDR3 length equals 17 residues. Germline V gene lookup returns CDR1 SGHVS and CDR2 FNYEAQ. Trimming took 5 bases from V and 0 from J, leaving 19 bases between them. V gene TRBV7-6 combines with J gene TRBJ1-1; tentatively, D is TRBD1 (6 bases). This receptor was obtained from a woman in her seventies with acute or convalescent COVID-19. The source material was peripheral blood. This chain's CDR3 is CASSTPRPGTLNTEAFF. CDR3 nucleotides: TGTGCCAGCAGCACCCCCCGGCCGGGGACACTGAACACTGAAGCTTTCTTT.